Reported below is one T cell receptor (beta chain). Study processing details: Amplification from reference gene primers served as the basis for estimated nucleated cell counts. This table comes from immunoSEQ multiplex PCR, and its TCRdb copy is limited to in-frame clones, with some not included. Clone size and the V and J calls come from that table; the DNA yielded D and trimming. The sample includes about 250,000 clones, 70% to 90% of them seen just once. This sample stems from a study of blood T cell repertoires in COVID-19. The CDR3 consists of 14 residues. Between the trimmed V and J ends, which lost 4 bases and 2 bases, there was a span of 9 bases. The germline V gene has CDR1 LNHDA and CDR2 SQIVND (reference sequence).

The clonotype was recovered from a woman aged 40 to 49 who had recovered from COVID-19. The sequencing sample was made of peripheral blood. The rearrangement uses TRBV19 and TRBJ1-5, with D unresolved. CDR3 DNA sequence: TGTGCCAGTAGTACATACCCGGGCAATCAGCCCCAGCATTTT. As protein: CASSTYPGNQPQHF.